This T cell receptor beta chain was documented in a study of blood T cell repertoires in COVID-19. Study background: The samples span acute and convalescent COVID-19 from the United States, Italy and Spain. T cells, B-cell-depleted T cells, or PBMCs provided the cDNA or gDNA that served as material.

Under the authors' procedure: Amplifying reference gene primers gave estimates of nucleated cell counts. This table comes from immunoSEQ multiplex PCR, and its TCRdb copy is limited to in-frame clones, with some not included. That table gives V, J and clone size, and the DNA gave D and trimming. Of over 300,000 clones in the sample, 90% are singletons; the top ten hold 6.5%. Germline V CDR1 and CDR2: MNHEY, SVGEGT. The V and J ends lost 2 bases and 5 bases respectively, with 6 bases between them. CDR3 size: 13 residues. This clone has a single count. This chain links TRBV6-2 or TRBV6-3 with TRBJ2-2, with D uncertain. This receptor was taken from a man younger than 35 with active or convalescent COVID-19. The sample consisted of peripheral blood. The CDR3 coding sequence is TGTGCCAGCAGTTACAGCCGGACCGGGGAGCTGTTTTTT. Encoded protein: CASSYSRTGELFF.